The sequence of this T cell receptor beta chain was determined in a study of T cells in Graves' hyperthyroidism and ophthalmopathy. Using around 10 ml of fresh peripheral blood, PBMCs were prepared. V lost 7 bases and J lost 2; bases outside the gene matches: 10. The CDR3 has 16 residues. The germline V gene encodes CDR1 LNHDA and CDR2 SQIVND (reference sequence). It was RNA transcripts that yielded the amplified TCR beta CDR3 regions. TCR CDR3 underwent first-round RT-PCR with the HTBI primer set. TCRdb re-derived calls from the multiplex PCR reads in MiXCR, one entry per CDR3 protein. Of about 420,000 distinct CDR3 sequences in the sample, roughly 13% were seen once. This clonotype was detected ten times or more.

This clonotype originated in a woman between 18 and 30 years old with Graves' hyperthyroidism. The chain carries TRBV19 and TRBJ1-1; 10 positions agree with TRBD1. The sample comprised blood. In DNA form, the CDR3 reads TGTGCCAGTAAAAACCCGGGACAGGGGATTAACACTGAAGCTTTCTTT. Translating it yields CASKNPGQGINTEAFF.